These 23 T cell receptor beta chains came from one sample sequenced in a study of T-cell memory formation after mild COVID-19. Each CDR3 protein gets one entry after TCRdb re-called the 5' RACE reads with MiXCR. The sample records a few hundred thousand distinct CDR3 sequences, 13% to 15% being singletons. Sequencing used PBMCs or a T cell subset sorted from them (not recorded which). These receptors were obtained from a man younger than 30 who had mild COVID-19 (a few samples of this study predate the infection). Cell type and time point are not known.

This chain uses TRBV10-1 with TRBJ2-7; 9 bases are a match to TRBD1. V trimming: 0 bases; J trimming: 7 bases; junction bases outside the gene matches: 7. CDR1 and CDR2 (germline): WNHNN, SYGVQD (reference sequence). This CDR3 is 15 amino acids long. The CDR3 bases are TGCGCCAGCAGTGAGTCGTACAGGGGGCATCGAGAGCAGTACTTC. Residues: CASSESYRGHREQYF.

This clonotype was detected only a few times. The chain links TRBV7-9 to TRBJ1-2, with a weak D call TRBD1 (5 bases). V was clipped by 5 bases and J by 3 bases, with 19 bases between them. The CDR3 has 16 amino acids. Germline CDR1 is SEHNR and CDR2 is FQNEAQ (reference sequence). The CDR3 region has the DNA TGTGCCAGCAGCGCCCAGGGACTGAGGCCTTACTATGGCTACACCTTC. This translates into CASSAQGLRPYYGYTF.

The rearrangement uses TRBV18 and TRBJ1-1; D ambiguous. Germline CDR1 reads KGHSH; CDR2 reads LQKENI. Trimming took 1 base from V and 7 from J, leaving 7 bases between them. This CDR3 spans 12 amino acids. The CDR3 reads CASSPRESEAFF. CDR3 nucleotide sequence: TGTGCCAGCTCACCACGCGAAAGTGAAGCTTTCTTT. Full variable domain (missing parts from reference TRBV18 and TRBJ1-1): NAGVMQNPRHLVRRRGQEARLRCSPMKGHSHVYWYRQLPEEGLKFMVYLQKENIIDESGMPKERFSAEFPKEGPSILRIQQVVRGDSAAYFCASSPRESEAFFGQGTRLTVV.

The rearrangement links TRBV3-1 to TRBJ2-1, with D hard to call. Trimming removed 4 bases at V and 0 bases at J, with 13 bases between. There are 16 residues in the CDR3. Germline loops: CDR1 LGHDT, CDR2 YNNKEL (reference sequence). In DNA, the CDR3 is TGTGCCAGCAGCCCGTATGGACGGAGCTCCTACAATGAGCAGTTCTTC. It yields the protein CASSPYGRSSYNEQFF.

At least ten counts were recorded for this clonotype. This sequence joins TRBV20-1 and TRBJ2-2; maybe TRBD2 (5 bases). This CDR3 region has 14 residues. Germline lookup yields CDR1 DFQATT and CDR2 SNEGSKA (reference sequence). V was trimmed by 1 base and J by 1 base, leaving 7 bases between them. The CDR3 nucleotides are TGCAGTGCTAGAGCCGGGATGAACACCGGGGAGCTGTTTTTT. Translation: CSARAGMNTGELFF.

The genes are TRBV18 and TRBJ2-7, with D perhaps TRBD1 (5 bases). This CDR3 contains 15 residues. V lost 4 bases and J lost 6, with 19 bases in between. Germline assignment: CDR1 KGHSH and CDR2 LQKENI. The CDR3 nucleotides read TGTGCCAGCTCACTGAGCAGGGTGGCTGTCTCCGAGCAGTACTTC. Its translation: CASSLSRVAVSEQYF.

This clonotype was observed a few times. The chain is built from TRBV5-1 and TRBJ2-2, with D possibly TRBD2 on 6 matching bases. CDR1 SGHRS and CDR2 YFSETQ come from the germline V gene. Trimming cost V 4 bases and J 3 bases, with 16 bases left between them. This CDR3 has 16 amino acids. The CDR3 spells CASSPQRARDTGELFF. In DNA, the CDR3 is TGCGCCAGCAGCCCTCAGCGGGCAAGGGACACCGGGGAGCTGTTTTTT.

This chain uses TRBV12-3 or TRBV12-4 with TRBJ2-3; D unclear. The CDR3 is made up of 13 amino acids. Trimming stripped 8 bases from V and 2 bases from J, with 11 bases between. The DNA for the CDR3 is TGTGCCAGCGTAGAACAGTCCACAGATACGCAGTATTTT. Amino acid sequence: CASVEQSTDTQYF.

The V call is TRBV5-6, the J call TRBJ2-3, with D tentatively TRBD2 (5 bases). The CDR3 has 15 amino acids. CDR1 is SGHDT, CDR2 YYEEEE, per germline. V was pared by 0 bases and J by 5 bases, with 13 bases between. This CDR3 reads CASSLVPRVGDTQYF. CDR3 sequence (DNA): TGTGCCAGCAGCTTGGTCCCGAGGGTGGGAGATACGCAGTATTTT.

This clonotype was counted only a few times. The V gene is TRBV6-2 or TRBV6-3, the J gene TRBJ2-1, with 11 nucleotides matching TRBD2. The CDR3 covers 16 residues. Germline loops: CDR1 MNHEY, CDR2 SVGEGT. The V segment lost 2 bases and the J segment 6 bases; nucleotides outside the gene matches: 6. DNA for the CDR3: TGTGCCAGCAGTTACGGCCTAGCGGGGGGATTCAATGAGCAGTTCTTC. It codes for CASSYGLAGGFNEQFF.

This clonotype has more than one count but fewer than ten. The chain is built from TRBV7-9 and TRBJ1-1; the match to TRBD1 covers 8 bases. The germline CDR1 and CDR2 sequences are SEHNR and FQNEAQ (reference sequence). V shed 4 bases and J 11 bases; nucleotides not matched to a gene: 6. This CDR3 is 12 amino acids long. The CDR3 region has the DNA TGTGCCAGCAGCTCCCAGGGGGCGCCGGCTTTCTTT. Its protein is CASSSQGAPAFF.

V and J are TRBV10-3 and TRBJ2-7; D is perhaps TRBD1 (5 bases). CDR1 and CDR2 (germline): ENHRY, SYGVKD. CDR3 length equals 13 residues. The V end was cut by 4 bases, the J end by 7 bases, with 14 bases between. CDR3 bases: TGTGCCATCAGTGGAACAGGCGCATGGGAGCAGTACGTC. Protein product: CAISGTGAWEQYV.

This chain uses TRBV19 with TRBJ2-5; TRBD2 agrees at 12 bases. CDR1 LNHDA and CDR2 SQIVND come from the germline V gene (reference sequence). The V segment lost 7 bases and the J segment 3 bases; nucleotides outside the gene matches: 6. The CDR3 is made up of 15 amino acids. CDR3 coding DNA: TGTGCCAGTACCCCGGGACTAGCGGGTAAAGAGACCCAGTACTTC. Amino acid sequence: CASTPGLAGKETQYF.

The CDR3 sequence: CASSLGQDEQFF. The DNA for the CDR3 is TGTGCCAGCAGCTTGGGGCAGGATGAGCAGTTCTTC. The chain couples TRBV5-4 to TRBJ2-1; D is undetermined. Per the germline V gene, CDR1 is SGHNT and CDR2 is YYREEE (reference sequence). Trimming pared 0 bases from V and 8 bases from J, leaving 6 bases between. The CDR3 loop spans 12 amino acids.

In its sample, this clonotype was seen a few times. This chain uses TRBV5-4 with TRBJ1-2; 7 positions agree with TRBD1. The CDR3 consists of 14 residues. CDR1 is SGHNT, CDR2 YYREEE, per germline (reference sequence). The trim removed 6 bases at V and 5 bases at J, leaving 10 bases unmatched. This CDR3 reads CASTLDRVRYGYTF. CDR3 DNA: TGTGCCAGCACCCTTGACAGGGTTCGGTATGGCTACACCTTC.

The V gene is TRBV29-1, the J gene TRBJ1-2; no clear D gene. In germline, CDR1 is SQVTM, CDR2 ANQGSEA. The CDR3 length is 11 residues. V lost 7 bases and J lost 3, with 9 bases in between. The DNA for the CDR3 is TGCAGCGCGTATGCAGACTATGGCTACACCTTC. This codes for CSAYADYGYTF.

This clonotype occurred many times. V usage is TRBV5-1 and J usage is TRBJ1-1; no firm D call. Per the germline V gene, CDR1 is SGHRS and CDR2 is YFSETQ. The ends were cut back, 2 bases at V and 1 base at J, with 15 bases in the middle. The CDR3 extends over 16 amino acids. The CDR3, as DNA: TGCGCCAGCAGCTTAGGTCCGGGAGGAGGGAACACTGAAGCTTTCTTT. The encoded protein is CASSLGPGGGNTEAFF.

This clonotype was seen a handful of times. The chain has TRBV4-1 and TRBJ2-2; the D is unclear. The CDR3 contains 16 residues. The V gene lost 0 bases and the J gene lost 2 bases, with 10 bases spanning the gap. CDR1 is MGHRA, CDR2 YSYEKL, per germline. Here the CDR3 reads CASSQESTDNTGELFF. CDR3 sequence (DNA): TGCGCCAGCAGCCAAGAATCCACGGATAACACCGGGGAGCTGTTTTTT.

V usage is TRBV6-2 or TRBV6-3 and J usage is TRBJ1-1; D not resolved. Germline V gene lookup returns CDR1 MNHEY and CDR2 SVGEGT. Trimming stripped 2 bases from V and 1 base from J, with 8 bases between. This CDR3 is built from 14 residues. CDR3 nucleotide sequence: TGTGCCAGCAGTTACGGTCGCCAGAACACTGAAGCTTTCTTT. Its protein product is CASSYGRQNTEAFF.

This clonotype appeared a few times. The chain combines TRBV7-8 with TRBJ2-1; D is perhaps TRBD1 (5 bases). V was cut by 5 bases and J by 0 bases, with 14 bases left in between. This CDR3 region has 16 residues. The germline gives CDR1 SGHVS, CDR2 FQNEAQ. CDR3: CASSPAAGYSYNEQFF. CDR3 in DNA: TGTGCCAGCAGCCCCGCGGCAGGGTACTCCTACAATGAGCAGTTCTTC.

This clonotype was observed many times. The V and J genes are TRBV7-8 and TRBJ1-6, with 8 nucleotides matching TRBD1. This CDR3 contains 17 residues. The trim removed 0 bases at V and 7 bases at J, leaving 8 bases unmatched. Germline CDR1 SGHVS, CDR2 FQNEAQ. CDR3 protein: CASSLANPDRANSPLHF. The CDR3 DNA reads TGTGCCAGCAGCTTAGCTAACCCGGACAGGGCAAATTCACCCCTCCACTTT.

The chain links TRBV7-6 to TRBJ2-1, with unresolved D. The germline V gene has CDR1 SGHVS and CDR2 FNYEAQ. Trimming cost V 1 base and J 6 bases, with 13 bases left between them. The CDR3 totals 15 residues. CDR3 DNA sequence: TGTGCCAGCAGCTTAGGTCCGGGTCCGATCAATGAGCAGTTCTTC. Its translation: CASSLGPGPINEQFF.

The chain couples TRBV28 to TRBJ2-7; TRBD1 might be the D (6 bases). Germline CDR1 and CDR2: MDHEN and SYDVKM. The V end lost 4 bases, the J end lost 6 bases, and 13 bases lay between the germline ends. The CDR3 runs 13 residues. In nucleotides, the CDR3 is TGTGCCAGCAGTTCCAGGGGATCCCTCGAGCAGTACGTC. It codes for CASSSRGSLEQYV.